This T cell receptor (beta chain) was retrieved from a study of cytomegalovirus exposure and HLA in healthy donors. Broader study findings: Overall, around 160 TCR beta chains were annotated as cytomegalovirus-associated.

The CDR3 runs 14 residues. CDR1 is SGHAT and CDR2 is FQNNGV in the germline V gene. The germline V and J ends were trimmed by 0 bases and 0 bases, with 6 bases remaining between them. PCR involved 60 Vbeta and 13 Jbeta primers. Clones were read by immunoSEQ multiplex PCR, and TCRdb kept only the in-frame ones, dropping some. Here the sample spans around 130,000 clones, approximately 85% being singletons. About this clone: Its antigen remains unknown.

The chain recombines TRBV11-2 with TRBJ2-7; D remains unclear. Sequenced sample: PBMCs. The sequence came from a boy younger than 18 in good health and CMV-seronegative. CDR3: CASSLERNSYEQYF. The CDR3 coding sequence is TGTGCCAGCAGCTTAGAGCGGAACTCCTACGAGCAGTACTTC.